This T cell receptor (beta chain) was profiled in a study of beta chain features in type 1 diabetes. Study observations and caveats: Within each of all four CD4+ subsets, Type 1 diabetes patients had TCRB CDR3s that were moderately but significantly shorter.

Every bit of the isolated RNA underwent reverse transcription, so sequencing read expressed TCRB transcripts. Libraries were prepared by immunoSEQ multiplex PCR; TCRdb keeps only in-frame clonotypes and omits some of them. The table includes about 650,000 clones, roughly an eighth detected once. Concerning this clone: The antigen is unknown.

The germline V gene encodes CDR1 MNHEY and CDR2 SVGAGI. Deletions cut 6 bases from V and 6 bases from J, with 12 bases between. This CDR3 comprises 13 residues. Specimen: naive CD4+ T cells from blood. V is TRBV6-5 and J is TRBJ2-1, with a tentative D call TRBD2 (6 bases). This clonotype was obtained from a young man with type 1 diabetes. The DNA for the CDR3 is TGTGCCAGCAGGTCCTTGACTAGCAATGAGCAGTTCTTC. Translated, it gives CASRSLTSNEQFF.